This TCR beta chain emerged from a study of control samples from healthy donors and cancer patients. The protocol was immunoSEQ multiplex PCR, while the TCRdb copy is restricted to in-frame clones and leaves out a portion. The sample records 140,000 to 150,000 clones, over 85% being singletons. The length of the CDR3 is 12 residues. Trimming pared 2 bases from V and 8 bases from J, leaving 9 bases between. Germline V lookup: CDR1 GTSNPN, CDR2 SVGIG (reference sequence). The chain couples TRBV30 to TRBJ1-4; D possibly corresponds to TRBD1 (5 bases). The sample taken for sequencing was blood. The source of this sequence is a man younger than 35 in good health. As DNA, the CDR3 is TGTGCCTGGAGTTGGCAGGGAGAAAAACTGTTTTTT. Translation gives CAWSWQGEKLFF.